The 25 T cell receptor beta chains presented below share a single source sample, sequenced in a study of shared clonotypes between healthy human individuals. Generated by immunoSEQ multiplex PCR, the TCRdb table keeps only in-frame clones and is missing some. This sample has roughly 2 million clones, with almost 96% found just once. Sequenced sample: naive CD4+ T cells sorted from blood. Subset of the sample: CD45RA+ positively selected. Receptors originate from a man aged 18 to 35 in good health.

The chain couples TRBV7-2 to TRBJ2-1; either TRBD1 or TRBD2 may fit D (6 bases each). The CDR3 runs to 12 residues. Per germline, CDR1 SGHTA and CDR2 FQGNSA. Between the trimmed V and J ends, which lost 1 base and 14 bases, there was a span of 12 bases. The CDR3 DNA reads as TGTGCCAGCAGCTTAGTGGTGGGGGGCAAGTTCTTC. Its translation is CASSLVVGGKFF.

This chain uses TRBV5-1 with TRBJ2-2; D may be TRBD1 or TRBD2 (5 bases each). CDR3 length equals 15 residues. Germline V gives CDR1 SGHRS, CDR2 YFSETQ. V was shortened by 2 bases and J by 6 bases, with 14 bases between the two germline ends. CDR3 DNA sequence: TGCGCCAGCAGCTTCCGGGACCCTTCCTCCGGGGAGCTGTTTTTT. Its protein product is CASSFRDPSSGELFF.

The rearrangement uses TRBV27 and TRBJ1-5, with D unresolved. V lost 5 bases to trimming and J lost 2 bases, with 13 bases between them. Germline V CDR1 and CDR2: MNHEY, SMNVEV (reference sequence). The CDR3 loop spans 15 amino acids. CDR3 region: CASSLTGNGNQPQHF. In nucleotides, the CDR3 is TGTGCCAGCAGTCTCACGGGGAATGGCAATCAGCCCCAGCATTTT.

This clone was observed once. The CDR3 region has the DNA TGTGCCAGCAGGCCGGAGCCCACTGAAGCTTTCTTT. Protein: CASRPEPTEAFF. The V gene is TRBV2, the J gene TRBJ1-1; D gene uncertain. Between the trimmed V and J ends, which lost 6 bases and 4 bases, there was a span of 9 bases. The length of the CDR3 is 12 residues. The germline V gene encodes CDR1 SNHLY and CDR2 FYNNEI.

The chain employs TRBV10-3 and TRBJ1-1; 9 bases map to TRBD1. Trimming took 0 bases from V and 1 from J; bases not matched to a gene: 6. This CDR3 has 17 residues. The germline CDR1 and CDR2 sequences are ENHRY and SYGVKD. The DNA of the CDR3 is TGTGCCATCAGTGAGTCCCCCTTGGGACAGGGGAACACTGAAGCTTTCTTT. This sequence encodes CAISESPLGQGNTEAFF.

The chain has TRBV19 and TRBJ1-3; the D gene is possibly TRBD1 (6 bases). Looked up from germline, CDR1 is LNHDA and CDR2 is SQIVND (reference sequence). V shed 7 bases and J shed 0 bases, with 19 bases lying between them. The CDR3 is 17 amino acids. The CDR3 reads CASTMGGTRVSGNTIYF. The CDR3 DNA follows: TGTGCCAGTACTATGGGGGGGACAAGGGTCTCTGGAAACACCATATATTTT.

The gene calls are TRBV4-1 and TRBJ2-1; D may be TRBD1 (6 bases). This CDR3 has 17 amino acids. V shed 0 bases and J shed 3 bases, with 15 bases lying between them. Per germline, CDR1 MGHRA and CDR2 YSYEKL. The CDR3 DNA follows: TGCGCCAGCAGCCAAGAGTCCGAAACAGGGCTCTACAATGAGCAGTTCTTC. This codes for CASSQESETGLYNEQFF.

J is TRBJ1-1 and V is TRBV7-2; TRBD1 aligns across 7 bases. Germline V gene lookup returns CDR1 SGHTA and CDR2 FQGNSA. V shed 5 bases and J 0 bases; nucleotides not matched to a gene: 6. The CDR3 has 15 amino acids. The CDR3 here is CASSPWDSMNTEAFF. The DNA for the CDR3 is TGTGCCAGCAGCCCCTGGGACAGTATGAACACTGAAGCTTTCTTT. The entire variable domain, with the rest obtained from reference TRBV7-2 and TRBJ1-1, is as follows: GAGVSQSPSNKVTEKGKDVELRCDPISGHTALYWYRQSLGQGLEFLIYFQGNSAPDKSGLPSDRFSAERTGGSVSTLTIQRTQQEDSAVYLCASSPWDSMNTEAFFGQGTRLTVV.

This chain uses TRBV11-1 with TRBJ1-1; the match to TRBD1 covers 10 bases. Trimming at V came to 5 bases and at J to 6 bases, leaving 9 bases not matched to a gene. Per germline, CDR1 SGHAT and CDR2 FQDESV (reference sequence). CDR3 length: 15 residues. The CDR3 reads CASSGQGTGDAEAFF. The CDR3, as DNA: TGTGCCAGCAGCGGACAAGGGACAGGGGACGCTGAAGCTTTCTTT. Complete variable domain (other parts from reference TRBV11-1 and TRBJ1-1): EAEVAQSPRYKITEKSQAVAFWCDPISGHATLYWYRQILGQGPELLVQFQDESVVDDSQLPKDRFSAERLKGVDSTLKIQPAELGDSAMYLCASSGQGTGDAEAFFGQGTRLTVV.

The V and J genes are TRBV10-3 and TRBJ1-2, with a weak D call TRBD1 (6 bases). Deletions cut 6 bases from V and 4 bases from J, with 18 bases between. The CDR3 has 15 residues. Germline CDR1 is ENHRY and CDR2 is SYGVKD. The CDR3 DNA reads TGTGCCATCAGGACCGGGGAGGGGGATTCCTATGGCTACACCTTC. Residues: CAIRTGEGDSYGYTF.

The CDR3, as DNA: TGTGCCAGCAGTTACTCGGGTACTAGGTACGAGCAGTACTTC. Translating gives CASSYSGTRYEQYF. This chain links TRBV6-5 with TRBJ2-7, with D possibly being TRBD2 (5 bases). Germline CDR1 MNHEY, CDR2 SVGAGI. The CDR3 is made up of 14 amino acids. Trimming shortened V by 0 bases and J by 4 bases, and 10 bases separated the two germline ends.

The J gene is TRBJ1-1, the V gene TRBV5-1; D is undetermined. In germline, CDR1 is SGHRS, CDR2 YFSETQ. The CDR3 is 13 residues long. With 4 bases removed from V and 4 bases from J, the gap between germline ends came to 11 bases. CDR3 amino acids: CASSRDTVTEAFF. The DNA of the CDR3 is TGCGCCAGCAGCCGCGATACAGTCACTGAAGCTTTCTTT.

The chain carries TRBV7-8 and TRBJ2-5; 7 bases fit TRBD2. After removal of 5 bases from V and 1 base from J, the junction contained 4 bases not matched to a gene. The CDR3 spans 14 residues. Per germline, CDR1 SGHVS and CDR2 FQNEAQ. For the CDR3, the DNA is TGTGCCAGCAGCCCCGGACTAGTCCAAGAGACCCAGTACTTC. Its protein product is CASSPGLVQETQYF.

The rearrangement joins TRBV10-2 to TRBJ2-3, with D perhaps TRBD1 or TRBD2 (5 bases each). Germline assignment: CDR1 WSHSY and CDR2 SAAADI. Trimming stripped 0 bases from V and 3 bases from J, with 16 bases between. The CDR3 contains 17 residues. CDR3 sequence reads: CASSESVGAGGTDTQYF. CDR3 nucleotides: TGCGCCAGCAGTGAGTCCGTCGGGGCGGGCGGGACAGATACGCAGTATTTT.

This chain links TRBV7-3 with TRBJ1-2, with a possible D match to TRBD1 (5 bases). The germline gives CDR1 SGHTA, CDR2 FQGTGA. The CDR3 spans 12 residues. Trimming removed 2 bases from V and 5 bases from J, with 6 bases in between. CDR3 coding DNA: TGTGCCAGCAGCTTACGGGGGTATGGCTACACCTTC. Protein: CASSLRGYGYTF.

Points on this clone: One junction end disagrees with the germline gene, perhaps due to a read error. In DNA, the CDR3 is TGTGCCAGCAGTGTTTTAGGACCTGACCAGGAGACCCAGTACTTC. Its translation: CASSVLGPDQETQYF. The chain has TRBV2 and TRBJ2-5; D is uncertain. Germline values: CDR1 SNHLY, CDR2 FYNNEI. The CDR3 is made up of 15 amino acids.

V usage is TRBV7-8 and J usage is TRBJ1-2; D unresolved. Trimming pared 4 bases from V and 2 bases from J, leaving 5 bases between. This CDR3 spans 12 amino acids. From germline, CDR1 is SGHVS and CDR2 FQNEAQ. The CDR3 sequence: CASSSPNYGYTF. The CDR3 DNA follows: TGTGCCAGCAGCTCCCCAAACTATGGCTACACCTTC.

CDR3: CSANSGRAFF. The CDR3 DNA reads as TGCAGTGCTAATTCAGGGAGGGCTTTCTTT. The chain couples TRBV20-1 to TRBJ1-1; possible D gene TRBD1, 5 bases. The V gene lost 4 bases and the J gene lost 11 bases, with 11 bases spanning the gap. The CDR3 contains 10 residues. Germline V CDR1 and CDR2: DFQATT, SNEGSKA (reference sequence).

This chain joins TRBV19 and TRBJ1-2; D may be TRBD1 (6 bases). Looked up from germline, CDR1 is LNHDA and CDR2 is SQIVND (reference sequence). V was clipped by 5 bases and J by 0 bases, with 13 bases between them. CDR3 size: 15 residues. The CDR3 region has the DNA TGTGCCAGTAGTGGGATACAGGGAACTAACTATGGCTACACCTTC. Translating gives CASSGIQGTNYGYTF.

The sample holds one count of this clone. The gene calls are TRBV10-1 and TRBJ2-7; D call uncertain. The V end was cut by 2 bases, the J end by 3 bases, with 11 bases between. Per germline, CDR1 WNHNN and CDR2 SYGVQD (reference sequence). The CDR3 loop spans 14 amino acids. The CDR3 DNA follows: TGCGCCAGCAGTGAGGGGTCAGGTTTCTACGAGCAGTACTTC. This encodes CASSEGSGFYEQYF.

The chain employs TRBV10-3 and TRBJ2-1, with D possibly being TRBD1 or TRBD2 (5 bases each). The V end lost 7 bases, the J end lost 9 bases, and 19 bases lay between the germline ends. CDR3 size: 14 residues. CDR1 is ENHRY, CDR2 SYGVKD, per germline. CDR3 sequence reads: CAIKEGILEREQFF. The CDR3 nucleotides read TGTGCCATCAAAGAGGGGATCCTGGAACGTGAGCAGTTCTTC.

The rearrangement links TRBV10-2 to TRBJ1-2; no definite D call. The CDR3 consists of 13 residues. Germline CDR1 and CDR2: WSHSY and SAAADI. V lost 0 bases, J lost 8 bases, and 10 bases lay in between. The DNA for the CDR3 is TGCGCCAGCAGTGAGTCGTGGGTAGAAGGCTACACCTTC. It codes for CASSESWVEGYTF.

With respect to this clone: Other DNA sequences of this sample code for an identical CDR3. V gene TRBV9 combines with J gene TRBJ2-2; perhaps TRBD2 as D (5 bases). The V gene lost 1 base and the J gene lost 1 base, with 8 bases spanning the gap. This CDR3 region has 15 residues. Germline CDR1 and CDR2: SGDLS and YYNGEE. CDR3 nucleotides: TGTGCCAGCAGCGTAAGCGGTCTGAACACCGGGGAGCTGTTTTTT. Translated, it gives CASSVSGLNTGELFF. Filled out from reference TRBV9 and TRBJ2-2, the complete variable domain reads DSGVTQTPKHLITATGQRVTLRCSPRSGDLSVYWYQQSLDQGLQFLIQYYNGEERAKGNILERFSAQQFPDLHSELNLSSLELGDSALYFCASSVSGLNTGELFFGEGSRLTVL.

The chain joins TRBV4-1 to TRBJ2-5, with 9 bases lining up with TRBD1. The CDR3 runs 16 residues. Per the germline V gene, CDR1 is MGHRA and CDR2 is YSYEKL. V shed 1 base and J 3 bases; nucleotides not matched to a gene: 6. CDR3 region: CASSQVLGQGKETQYF. The DNA for the CDR3 is TGCGCCAGCAGCCAAGTCCTTGGACAGGGGAAAGAGACCCAGTACTTC.

The chain carries TRBV29-1 and TRBJ2-1, with D maybe TRBD1 (5 bases). The germline V gene has CDR1 SQVTM and CDR2 ANQGSEA. This CDR3 is built from 16 residues. The V end lost 6 bases, the J end lost 4 bases, and 22 bases lay between the germline ends. This CDR3 is CSVYIQTDTVYNEQFF. The CDR3 DNA reads TGCAGCGTGTATATCCAGACAGACACGGTTTACAATGAGCAGTTCTTC.